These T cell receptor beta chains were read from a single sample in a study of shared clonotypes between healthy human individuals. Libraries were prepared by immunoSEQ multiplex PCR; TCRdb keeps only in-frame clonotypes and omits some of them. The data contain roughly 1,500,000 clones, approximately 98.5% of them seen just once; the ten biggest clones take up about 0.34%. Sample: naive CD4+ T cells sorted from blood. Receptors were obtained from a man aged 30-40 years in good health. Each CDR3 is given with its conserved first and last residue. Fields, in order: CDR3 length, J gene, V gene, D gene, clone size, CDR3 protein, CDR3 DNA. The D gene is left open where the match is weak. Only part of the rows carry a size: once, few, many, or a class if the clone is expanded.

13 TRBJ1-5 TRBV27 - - CASSSGNNRPQHF TGTGCCAGCAGTTCAGGGAACAATCGGCCCCAGCATTTT
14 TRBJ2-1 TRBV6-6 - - CASSYATTTHEQFF TGTGCCAGCAGTTACGCCACTACCACCCATGAGCAGTTCTTC
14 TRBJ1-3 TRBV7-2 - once CASSPGSSGNTIYF TGTGCCAGCAGCCCAGGGAGCTCTGGAAACACCATATATTTT
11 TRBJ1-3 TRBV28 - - CASSLGNTIYF TGTGCCAGCAGTTTGGGAAACACCATATATTTT
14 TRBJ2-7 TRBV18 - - CASSPSAGSYEQYF TGTGCCAGCTCACCATCGGCAGGGTCCTACGAGCAGTACTTC
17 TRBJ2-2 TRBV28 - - CASSFRETDRITGELFF TGTGCCAGCAGTTTTAGGGAGACAGATCGGATCACCGGGGAGCTGTTTTTT
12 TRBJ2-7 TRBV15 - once CATSRDYDRRYF TGTGCCACCAGCAGAGATTACGACCGACGGTACTTC
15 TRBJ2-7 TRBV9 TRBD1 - CASSVTGTGASEQYF TGTGCCAGCAGCGTCACCGGGACAGGGGCTTCCGAGCAGTACTTC
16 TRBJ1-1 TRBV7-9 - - CASSHRGTQGNTEAFF TGTGCCAGCAGCCATAGGGGGACACAGGGGAACACTGAAGCTTTCTTT
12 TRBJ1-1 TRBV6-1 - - CASSKGYTEAFF TGTGCCAGCAGTAAGGGGTACACTGAAGCTTTCTTT
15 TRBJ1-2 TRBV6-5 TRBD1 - CASSHGQGKNYGYTF TGTGCCAGCAGCCACGGACAGGGCAAAAACTATGGCTACACCTTC
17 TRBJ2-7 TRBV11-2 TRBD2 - CASSLLGLAGVKDEQYF TGTGCCAGCAGCTTATTGGGACTAGCGGGAGTGAAAGACGAGCAGTACTTC
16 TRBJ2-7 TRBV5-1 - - CASSFLAAGSSYEQYF TGCGCCAGCAGCTTCCTTGCGGCGGGAAGCTCCTACGAGCAGTACTTC
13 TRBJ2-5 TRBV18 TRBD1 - CASSPTGKETQYF TGTGCCAGCTCACCGACAGGGAAAGAGACCCAGTACTTC
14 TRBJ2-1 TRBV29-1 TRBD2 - CSVAQSGDYNEQFF TGCAGCGTTGCTCAAAGCGGGGACTACAATGAGCAGTTCTTC
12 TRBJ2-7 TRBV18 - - CASSLVESEQYF TGTGCCAGCTCACTGGTTGAGTCCGAGCAGTACTTC
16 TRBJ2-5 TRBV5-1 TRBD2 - CASSLAVAGIQETQYF TGCGCCAGCAGCTTGGCCGTAGCGGGGATTCAAGAGACCCAGTACTTC
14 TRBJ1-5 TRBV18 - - CASSPQGVGQPQHF TGTGCCAGCTCACCACAGGGAGTGGGGCAGCCCCAGCATTTT
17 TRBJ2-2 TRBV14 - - CASSQDTGPRNTGELFF TGTGCCAGCAGCCAAGATACAGGGCCCAGAAACACCGGGGAGCTGTTTTTT
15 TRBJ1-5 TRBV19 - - CASTPVGYGNQPQHF TGTGCCAGTACCCCCGTTGGGTATGGCAATCAGCCCCAGCATTTT
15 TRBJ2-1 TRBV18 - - CASSLLDRGYNEQFF TGTGCCAGCTCACTCCTTGACAGAGGATACAATGAGCAGTTCTTC
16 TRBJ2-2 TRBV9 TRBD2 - CASSVWSGGSTGELFF TGTGCCAGCAGCGTATGGTCCGGGGGGAGCACCGGGGAGCTGTTTTTT
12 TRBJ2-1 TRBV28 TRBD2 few CASRSAGGQQFF TGTGCCAGTCGTTCGGCGGGAGGGCAGCAGTTCTTC
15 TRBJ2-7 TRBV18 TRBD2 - CASSLKRTSVYEQYF TGTGCCAGCTCACTCAAAAGGACTAGCGTCTACGAGCAGTACTTC
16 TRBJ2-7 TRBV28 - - CASSLTPRDGSYEQYF TGTGCCAGCAGTTTGACTCCTCGGGACGGCTCCTACGAGCAGTACTTC
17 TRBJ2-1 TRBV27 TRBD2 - CASSSSASGKSYNEQFF TGTGCCAGCAGTTCAAGTGCTAGCGGGAAATCATACAATGAGCAGTTCTTC
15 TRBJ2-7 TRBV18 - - CASSPQEVYYYEQYF TGTGCCAGCTCACCTCAAGAGGTCTACTACTACGAGCAGTACTTC
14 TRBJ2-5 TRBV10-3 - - CAISESAHDATQYF TGTGCCATCAGTGAGTCGGCCCACGACGCGACCCAGTACTTC
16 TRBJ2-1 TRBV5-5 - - CASSLVPRGSYNEQFF TGTGCCAGCAGCTTGGTCCCTAGGGGGTCCTACAATGAGCAGTTCTTC
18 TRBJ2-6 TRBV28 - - CASSTYGRTDSGANVLTF TGTGCCAGCAGTACCTACGGACGGACGGACTCTGGGGCCAACGTCCTGACTTTC
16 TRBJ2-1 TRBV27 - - CASIKSASGGYYEQFF TGTGCCAGCATAAAATCGGCGAGCGGAGGCTATTATGAGCAGTTCTTC
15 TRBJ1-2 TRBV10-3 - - CAISESMQGGDGYTF TGTGCCATCAGTGAGTCGATGCAGGGTGGTGATGGCTACACCTTC
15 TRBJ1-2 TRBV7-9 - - CASSHPVTPVYGYTF TGTGCCAGCAGCCATCCCGTTACACCTGTCTATGGCTACACCTTC
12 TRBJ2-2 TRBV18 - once CASSPITGELFF TGTGCCAGCTCACCAATCACCGGGGAGCTGTTTTTT
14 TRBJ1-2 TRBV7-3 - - CASSLSLGGEGYTF TGTGCCAGCAGCTTATCTTTGGGGGGTGAAGGCTACACCTTC
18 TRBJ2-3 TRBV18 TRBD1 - CASSPPFLGQGAGDTQYF TGTGCCAGCTCACCACCCTTCCTGGGACAGGGGGCAGGAGATACGCAGTATTTT
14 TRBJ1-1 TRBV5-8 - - CASSLEVREIRAFF TGTGCCAGCAGCTTGGAGGTTCGTGAGATAAGGGCTTTCTTT
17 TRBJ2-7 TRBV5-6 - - CASSRYRVRGTTYEQYF TGTGCCAGCAGCCGGTATCGCGTGCGGGGAACCACCTACGAGCAGTACTTC
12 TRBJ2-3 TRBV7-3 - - CASTIMGGTQYF TGTGCCAGCACCATTATGGGCGGTACGCAGTATTTT
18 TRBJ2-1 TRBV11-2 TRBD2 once CASSLIKGAGGVYNEQFF TGTGCCAGCAGCCTAATCAAGGGCGCGGGAGGAGTGTACAATGAGCAGTTCTTC
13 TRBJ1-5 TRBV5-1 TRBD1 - CASSLDRGRPQHF TGCGCCAGCAGCCTGGACAGGGGCCGGCCCCAGCATTTT
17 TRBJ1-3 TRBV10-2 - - CASSERSKPSSGNTIYF TGCGCCAGCAGTGAACGCTCTAAGCCGAGCTCTGGAAACACCATATATTTT
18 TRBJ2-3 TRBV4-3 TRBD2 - CASSQDWGTSGRTDTQYF TGCGCCAGCAGCCAAGATTGGGGAACTAGCGGGAGAACAGATACGCAGTATTTT
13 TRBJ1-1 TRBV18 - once CASSDELNTEAFF TGTGCCAGCTCTGATGAGCTGAACACTGAAGCTTTCTTT
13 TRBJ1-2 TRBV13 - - CASSSGGRPGYTF TGTGCCAGCAGCTCCGGGGGGAGGCCTGGCTACACCTTC
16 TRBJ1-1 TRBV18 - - CASSPRSAGSNTEAFF TGTGCCAGCTCACCACGTAGTGCCGGGTCGAACACTGAAGCTTTCTTT
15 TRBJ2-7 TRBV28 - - CASSLPLVKGYEQYF TGTGCCAGCAGTCTACCCTTGGTCAAAGGCTACGAGCAGTACTTC
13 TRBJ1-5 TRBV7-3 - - CASSFGLNQPQHF TGTGCCAGCAGCTTTGGTCTCAATCAGCCCCAGCATTTT
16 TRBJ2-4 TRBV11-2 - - CASSRGRDLAKNIQYF TGTGCCAGCAGCCGCGGCCGGGATCTAGCCAAAAACATTCAGTACTTC
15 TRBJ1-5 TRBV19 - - CASSTQDSFNQPQHF TGTGCCAGTAGTACACAAGACTCATTCAATCAGCCCCAGCATTTT
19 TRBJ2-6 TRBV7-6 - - CASSPERQDLLSGANVLTF TGTGCCAGCAGCCCAGAGAGGCAGGACCTCCTCTCTGGGGCCAACGTCCTGACTTTC
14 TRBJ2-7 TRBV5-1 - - CASSLKGGDYEQYF TGCGCCAGCAGCTTGAAAGGGGGGGACTACGAGCAGTACTTC
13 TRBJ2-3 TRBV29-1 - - CSVENGNTDTQYF TGCAGCGTTGAAAACGGGAACACAGATACGCAGTATTTT
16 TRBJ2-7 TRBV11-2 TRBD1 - CASSSSGQRYSYEQYF TGTGCCAGCAGCTCATCGGGACAGCGATATTCCTACGAGCAGTACTTC
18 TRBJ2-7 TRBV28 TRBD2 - CASSFRSSAGVLSYEQYF TGTGCCAGCAGTTTTCGATCTTCGGCGGGAGTCCTCTCCTACGAGCAGTACTTC